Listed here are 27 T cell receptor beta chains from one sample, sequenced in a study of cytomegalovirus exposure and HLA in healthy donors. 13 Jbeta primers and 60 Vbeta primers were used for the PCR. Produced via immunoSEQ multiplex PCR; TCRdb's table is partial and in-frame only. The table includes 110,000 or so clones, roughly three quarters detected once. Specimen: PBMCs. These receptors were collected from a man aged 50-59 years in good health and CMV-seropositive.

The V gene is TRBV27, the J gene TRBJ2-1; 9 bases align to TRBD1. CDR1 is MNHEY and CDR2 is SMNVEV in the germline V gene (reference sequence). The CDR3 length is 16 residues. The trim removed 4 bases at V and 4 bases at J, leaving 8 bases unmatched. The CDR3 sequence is CASSSYRGLFYNEQFF. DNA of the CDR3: TGTGCCAGCAGTTCATACAGGGGGCTCTTTTACAATGAGCAGTTCTTC.

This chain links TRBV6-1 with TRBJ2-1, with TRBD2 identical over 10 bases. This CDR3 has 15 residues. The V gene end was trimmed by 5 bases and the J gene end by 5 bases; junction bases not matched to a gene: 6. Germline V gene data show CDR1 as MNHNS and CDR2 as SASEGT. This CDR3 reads CASSQRGGANNEQFF. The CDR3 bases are TGTGCCAGCAGTCAGCGGGGGGGAGCTAACAATGAGCAGTTCTTC.

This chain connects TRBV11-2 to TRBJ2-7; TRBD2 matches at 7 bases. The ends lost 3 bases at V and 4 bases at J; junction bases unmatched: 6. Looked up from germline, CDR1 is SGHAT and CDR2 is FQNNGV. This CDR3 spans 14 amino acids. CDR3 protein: CASSFAAGKYEQYF. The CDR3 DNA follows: TGTGCCAGCAGCTTCGCAGCGGGGAAGTACGAGCAGTACTTC.

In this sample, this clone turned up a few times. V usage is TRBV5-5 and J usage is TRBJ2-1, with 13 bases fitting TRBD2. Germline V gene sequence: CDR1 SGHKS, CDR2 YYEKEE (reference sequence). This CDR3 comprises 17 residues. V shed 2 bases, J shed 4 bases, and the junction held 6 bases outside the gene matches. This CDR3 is CASSLSGLAGLYNEQFF. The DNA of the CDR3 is TGTGCCAGCAGCTTATCGGGACTAGCGGGACTTTACAATGAGCAGTTCTTC.

The DNA for the CDR3 is TGTGCCAGCAGCTTTCCGGGGAGAACTGAAGCTTTCTTT. Translated: CASSFPGRTEAFF. V is TRBV7-9 and J is TRBJ1-1; unclear D gene. V dropped 3 bases and J dropped 5 bases, with 10 bases sitting between them. This CDR3 is 13 amino acids long. Germline V gene sequence: CDR1 SEHNR, CDR2 FQNEAQ (reference sequence). Looking up the rest from reference TRBV7-9 and TRBJ1-1 gives the full variable domain: DTGVSQNPRHKITKRGQNVTFRCDPISEHNRLYWYRQTLGQGPEFLTYFQNEAQLEKSRLLSDRFSAERPKGSFSTLEIQRTEQGDSAMYLCASSFPGRTEAFFGQGTRLTVV.

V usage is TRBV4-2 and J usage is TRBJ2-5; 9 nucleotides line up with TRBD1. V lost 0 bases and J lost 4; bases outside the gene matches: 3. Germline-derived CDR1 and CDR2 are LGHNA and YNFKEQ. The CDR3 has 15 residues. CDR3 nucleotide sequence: TGTGCCAGCAGCCAAGAGGGGGACAGGGCAGAGACCCAGTACTTC. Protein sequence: CASSQEGDRAETQYF.

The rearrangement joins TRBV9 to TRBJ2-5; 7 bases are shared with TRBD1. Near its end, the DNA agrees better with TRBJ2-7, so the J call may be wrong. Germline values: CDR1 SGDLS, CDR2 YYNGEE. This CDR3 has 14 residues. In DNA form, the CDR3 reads TGTGCCAGCAGCGCCTCTCAGGGGGCCTACGAGCAGTACTTC. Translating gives CASSASQGAYEQYF.

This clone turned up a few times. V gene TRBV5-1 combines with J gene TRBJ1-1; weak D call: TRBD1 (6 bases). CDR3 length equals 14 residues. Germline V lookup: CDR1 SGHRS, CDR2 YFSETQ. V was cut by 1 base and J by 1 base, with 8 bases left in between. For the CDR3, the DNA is TGCGCCAGCAGCTTGCCGGGACAGAACACTGAAGCTTTCTTT. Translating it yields CASSLPGQNTEAFF.

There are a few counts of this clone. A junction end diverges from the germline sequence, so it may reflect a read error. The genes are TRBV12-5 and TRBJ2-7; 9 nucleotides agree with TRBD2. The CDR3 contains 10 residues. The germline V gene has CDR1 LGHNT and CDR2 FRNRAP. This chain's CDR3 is CPGGRAAQYF. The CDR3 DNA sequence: TGCCCGGGCGGGAGGGCCGCGCAGTACTTC. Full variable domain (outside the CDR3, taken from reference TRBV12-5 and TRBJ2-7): DARVTQTPRHKVTEMGQEVTMRCQPILGHNTVFWYRQTMMQGLELLAYFRNRAPLDDSGMPKDRFSAEMPDATLATLKIQPSEPRDSAVYFCPGGRAAQYFGPGTRLTVT.

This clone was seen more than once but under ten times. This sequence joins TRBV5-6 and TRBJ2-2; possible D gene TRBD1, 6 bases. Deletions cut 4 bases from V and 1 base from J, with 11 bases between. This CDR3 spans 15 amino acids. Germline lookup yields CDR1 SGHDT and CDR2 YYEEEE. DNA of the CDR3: TGTGCCAGCAGCCCGTTGGGACAGAACACCGGGGAGCTGTTTTTT. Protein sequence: CASSPLGQNTGELFF.

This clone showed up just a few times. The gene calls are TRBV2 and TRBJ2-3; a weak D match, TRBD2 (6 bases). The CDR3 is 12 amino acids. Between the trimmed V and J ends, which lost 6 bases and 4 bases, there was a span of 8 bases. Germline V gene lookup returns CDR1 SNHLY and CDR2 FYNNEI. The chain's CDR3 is CASRGLPDTQYF. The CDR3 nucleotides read TGTGCCAGCAGGGGACTCCCAGATACGCAGTATTTT.

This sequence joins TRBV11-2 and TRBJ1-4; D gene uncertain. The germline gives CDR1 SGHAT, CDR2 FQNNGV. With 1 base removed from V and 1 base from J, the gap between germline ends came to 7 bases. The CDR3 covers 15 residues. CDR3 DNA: TGTGCCAGCAGCTTAGTTCGGGGAACTAATGAAAAACTGTTTTTT. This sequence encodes CASSLVRGTNEKLFF.

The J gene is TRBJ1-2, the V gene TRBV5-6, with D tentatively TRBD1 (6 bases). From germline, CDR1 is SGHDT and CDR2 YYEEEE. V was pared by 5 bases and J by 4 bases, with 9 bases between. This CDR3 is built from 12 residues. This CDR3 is CASRRTVYGYTF. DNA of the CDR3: TGTGCCAGCAGGAGGACAGTCTATGGCTACACCTTC.

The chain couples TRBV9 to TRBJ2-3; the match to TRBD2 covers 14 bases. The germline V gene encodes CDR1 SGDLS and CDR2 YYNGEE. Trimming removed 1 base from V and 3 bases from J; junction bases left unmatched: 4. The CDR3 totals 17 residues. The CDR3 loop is CASSVRRTSGGTDTQYF. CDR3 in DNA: TGTGCCAGCAGCGTAAGAAGGACTAGCGGGGGGACAGATACGCAGTATTTT.

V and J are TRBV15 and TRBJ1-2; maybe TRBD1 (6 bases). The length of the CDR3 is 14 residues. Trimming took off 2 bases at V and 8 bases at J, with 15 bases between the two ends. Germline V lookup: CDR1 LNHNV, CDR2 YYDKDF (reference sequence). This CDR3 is CATSRYRDGRGYTF. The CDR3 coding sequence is TGTGCCACCAGCAGATACAGGGATGGTCGGGGCTACACCTTC.

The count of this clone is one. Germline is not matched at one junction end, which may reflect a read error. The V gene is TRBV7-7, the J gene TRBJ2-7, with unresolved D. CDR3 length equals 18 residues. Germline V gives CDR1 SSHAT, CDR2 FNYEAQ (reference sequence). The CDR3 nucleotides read TGTGCTAGCAGCTTAGGTTATCACGAGACATGCACCTCCTACGAGCAGTACTTC. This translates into CASSLGYHETCTSYEQYF.

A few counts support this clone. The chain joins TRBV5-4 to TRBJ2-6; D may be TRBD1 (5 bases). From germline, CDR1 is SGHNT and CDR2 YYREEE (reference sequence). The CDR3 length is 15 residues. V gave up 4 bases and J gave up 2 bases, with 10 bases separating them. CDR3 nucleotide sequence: TGTGCCAGCAGCCAAGGGGTAACTGGGGCCAACGTCCTGACTTTC. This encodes CASSQGVTGANVLTF.

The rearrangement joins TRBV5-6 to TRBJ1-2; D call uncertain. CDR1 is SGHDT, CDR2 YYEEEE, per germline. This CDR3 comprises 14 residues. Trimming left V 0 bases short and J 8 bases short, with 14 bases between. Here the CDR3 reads CASSLVAGLGGYTF. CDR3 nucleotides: TGTGCCAGCAGCTTGGTCGCGGGCCTCGGGGGCTACACCTTC.

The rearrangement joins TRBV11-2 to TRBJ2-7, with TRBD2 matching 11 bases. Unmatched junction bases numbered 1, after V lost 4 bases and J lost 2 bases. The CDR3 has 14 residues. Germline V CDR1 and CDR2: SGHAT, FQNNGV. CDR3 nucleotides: TGTGCCAGCAGCTCGACTAGCGGGGCCTACGAGCAGTACTTC. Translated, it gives CASSSTSGAYEQYF. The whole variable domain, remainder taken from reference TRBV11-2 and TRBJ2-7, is EAGVAQSPRYKIIEKRQSVAFWCNPISGHATLYWYQQILGQGPKLLIQFQNNGVVDDSQLPKDRFSAERLKGVDSTLKIQPAKLEDSAVYLCASSSTSGAYEQYFGPGTRLTVT.

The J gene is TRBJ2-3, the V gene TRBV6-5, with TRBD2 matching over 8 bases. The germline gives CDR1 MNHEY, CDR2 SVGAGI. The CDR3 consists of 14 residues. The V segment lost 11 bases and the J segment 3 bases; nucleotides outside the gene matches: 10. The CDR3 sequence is CAVKRREVTDTQYF. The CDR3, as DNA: TGTGCCGTCAAAAGGCGGGAGGTAACAGATACGCAGTATTTT.

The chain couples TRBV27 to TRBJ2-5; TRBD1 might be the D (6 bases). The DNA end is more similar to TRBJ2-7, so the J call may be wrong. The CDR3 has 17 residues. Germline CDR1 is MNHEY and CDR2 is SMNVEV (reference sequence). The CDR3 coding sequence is TGTGCCAGCAGTCCAAACCTCGGTCGGGACACCTCCTACGAGCAGTACTTC. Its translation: CASSPNLGRDTSYEQYF.

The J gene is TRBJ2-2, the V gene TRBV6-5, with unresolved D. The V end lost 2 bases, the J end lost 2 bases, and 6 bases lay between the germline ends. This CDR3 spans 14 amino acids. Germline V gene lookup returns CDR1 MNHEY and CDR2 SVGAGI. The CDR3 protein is CASSYGPNTGELFF. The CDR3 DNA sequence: TGTGCCAGCAGTTACGGGCCAAACACCGGGGAGCTGTTTTTT.

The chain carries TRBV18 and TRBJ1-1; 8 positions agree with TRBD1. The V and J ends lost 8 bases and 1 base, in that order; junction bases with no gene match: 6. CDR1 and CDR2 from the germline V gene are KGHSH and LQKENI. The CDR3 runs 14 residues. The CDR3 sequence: CASLRDRKNTEAFF. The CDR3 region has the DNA TGTGCCAGCCTCCGGGACAGGAAGAACACTGAAGCTTTCTTT.

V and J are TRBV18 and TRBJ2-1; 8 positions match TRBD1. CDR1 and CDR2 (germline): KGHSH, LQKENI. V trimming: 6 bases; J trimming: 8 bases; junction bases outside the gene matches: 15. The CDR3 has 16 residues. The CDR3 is CASSPTLGQGEHEQFF. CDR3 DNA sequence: TGTGCCAGCTCCCCTACCCTTGGACAGGGTGAACATGAGCAGTTCTTC.

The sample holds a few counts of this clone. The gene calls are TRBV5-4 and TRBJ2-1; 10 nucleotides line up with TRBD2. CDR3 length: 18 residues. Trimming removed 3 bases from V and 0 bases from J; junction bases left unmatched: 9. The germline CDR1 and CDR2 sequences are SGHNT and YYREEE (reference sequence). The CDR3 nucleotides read TGTGCCAGCAGCTCCCGTAGCGGGGGGCTTTCCTCCTACAATGAGCAGTTCTTC. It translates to CASSSRSGGLSSYNEQFF.

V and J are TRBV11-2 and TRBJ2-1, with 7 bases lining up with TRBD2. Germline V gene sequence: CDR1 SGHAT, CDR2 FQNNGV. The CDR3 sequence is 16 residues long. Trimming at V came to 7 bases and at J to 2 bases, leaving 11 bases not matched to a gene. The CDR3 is CASTLGASGAYNEQFF. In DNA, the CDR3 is TGTGCCAGCACCTTGGGAGCCAGCGGGGCCTACAATGAGCAGTTCTTC.

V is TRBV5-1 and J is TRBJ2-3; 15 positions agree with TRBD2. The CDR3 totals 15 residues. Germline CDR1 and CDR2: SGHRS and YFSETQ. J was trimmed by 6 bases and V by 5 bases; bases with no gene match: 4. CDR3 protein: CASSLGTSGRDTQYF. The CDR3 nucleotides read TGCGCCAGCAGTCTCGGGACTAGCGGGAGGGATACGCAGTATTTT.